This passage covers 28 T cell receptor beta chains from one sample sequenced in a study of shared clonotypes between healthy human individuals. The method was immunoSEQ multiplex PCR; TCRdb's version includes in-frame clones alone and lacks a portion of them. The sample yields around 990,000 clones, about 80% seen once. Sequencing used memory CD4+ T cells from PBMCs. The subset: CD45RA-negative fraction. The source of these receptors is a man between 18 and 35 years old in good health. Some clones in this sample may be carry-over from other donors' samples.

This clone was seen a single time. The rearrangement uses TRBV7-8 and TRBJ2-5; 7 bases fit TRBD2. Germline values: CDR1 SGHVS, CDR2 FQNEAQ. The CDR3 contains 14 residues. The J segment lost 4 bases and the V segment lost 1 base, leaving 3 bases of the junction unmatched. CDR3 DNA sequence: TGTGCCAGCAGCTTAGGCCCTAGCGGAGAGACCCAGTACTTC. Amino acid sequence: CASSLGPSGETQYF.

The chain employs TRBV28 and TRBJ1-3; the D is unclear. The CDR3 is 13 residues long. Deletions cut 8 bases from V and 0 bases from J, with 8 bases between. Per germline, CDR1 MDHEN and CDR2 SYDVKM. CDR3 sequence: CASERNSGNTIYF. The CDR3 DNA follows: TGTGCCAGCGAAAGGAACTCTGGAAACACCATATATTTT.

The CDR3 sequence: CASSYLSTGTEAFF. The CDR3, as DNA: TGCGCCAGCAGCTACCTCTCCACCGGCACTGAAGCTTTCTTT. The chain carries TRBV5-1 and TRBJ1-1; D is uncertain. This CDR3 comprises 14 residues. Germline V gives CDR1 SGHRS, CDR2 YFSETQ. V was trimmed by 3 bases and J by 4 bases, leaving 13 bases between them.

The gene calls are TRBV14 and TRBJ1-1; D perhaps matches TRBD1 (6 bases). Germline-derived CDR1 and CDR2 are SGHDN and FVKESK. V gave up 2 bases and J gave up 0 bases, with 10 bases separating them. The CDR3 is 15 amino acids. CDR3 sequence (DNA): TGTGCCAGCAGCCAAAACAGGGATTTGAACACTGAAGCTTTCTTT. This codes for CASSQNRDLNTEAFF.

The chain couples TRBV28 to TRBJ2-1; weak D call: TRBD1 (6 bases). V was pared by 2 bases and J by 1 base, with 15 bases between. The CDR3 runs 17 residues. In germline, CDR1 is MDHEN, CDR2 SYDVKM. The CDR3 protein is CASSLTTGLLSYNEQFF. The DNA of the CDR3 is TGTGCCAGCAGTTTAACGACAGGACTTCTTTCCTACAATGAGCAGTTCTTC.

This clone has only a few counts. The chain joins TRBV28 to TRBJ2-2, with D perhaps TRBD1 (6 bases). Germline V gives CDR1 MDHEN, CDR2 SYDVKM. Trimming shortened V by 7 bases and J by 1 base, and 10 bases separated the two germline ends. The CDR3 extends over 14 amino acids. CDR3 sequence (DNA): TGTGCCAGCACCGGGACATTGAACACCGGGGAGCTGTTTTTT. It encodes CASTGTLNTGELFF.

This sequence joins TRBV7-9 and TRBJ1-1; D perhaps matches TRBD1 (6 bases). This CDR3 region has 15 residues. The V end was cut by 5 bases, the J end by 0 bases, with 13 bases between. The germline gives CDR1 SEHNR, CDR2 FQNEAQ (reference sequence). In DNA form, the CDR3 reads TGTGCCAGCAGCCCTTCGACAGGTATGAACACTGAAGCTTTCTTT. Translation gives CASSPSTGMNTEAFF. The complete variable domain, with remaining parts taken from reference TRBV7-9 and TRBJ1-1, reads DTGVSQNPRHKITKRGQNVTFRCDPISEHNRLYWYRQTLGQGPEFLTYFQNEAQLEKSRLLSDRFSAERPKGSFSTLEIQRTEQGDSAMYLCASSPSTGMNTEAFFGQGTRLTVV.

The chain combines TRBV7-7 with TRBJ2-1; 8 positions match TRBD2. The CDR3 consists of 14 residues. From germline, CDR1 is SSHAT and CDR2 FNYEAQ (reference sequence). V trimming: 5 bases; J trimming: 6 bases; junction bases outside the gene matches: 6. CDR3 in amino acids: CASSPTSGGNEQFF. As DNA, the CDR3 is TGTGCCAGCAGCCCCACTAGCGGTGGCAATGAGCAGTTCTTC. Looking up the rest from reference TRBV7-7 and TRBJ2-1 gives the full variable domain: GAGVSQSPRYKVTKRGQDVTLRCDPISSHATLYWYQQALGQGPEFLTYFNYEAQPDKSGLPSDRFSAERPEGSISTLTIQRTEQRDSAMYRCASSPTSGGNEQFFGPGTRLTVL.

The sample holds one count of this clone. A read error may account for a junction end that differs from germline. This sequence joins TRBV5-4 and TRBJ1-4; possible D gene TRBD1, 5 bases. CDR3 length equals 15 residues. In germline, CDR1 is SGHNT, CDR2 YYREEE (reference sequence). CDR3 sequence reads: CASSAGTSDNGKLFF. The CDR3 coding sequence is TGTGCCAGCAGCGCCGGGACCTCCGACAATGGAAAACTGTTTTTT.

This chain joins TRBV7-9 and TRBJ2-7, with 14 bases matching TRBD2. The length of the CDR3 is 15 residues. V was pared by 5 bases and J by 5 bases, with 5 bases of the junction left unmatched. Germline-derived CDR1 and CDR2 are SEHNR and FQNEAQ (reference sequence). In nucleotides, the CDR3 is TGTGCCAGCAGCCTGGGACTAGCGGGAGCTCACGAGCAGTACTTC. It is translated as CASSLGLAGAHEQYF. Based on the CDR3 plus reference TRBV7-9 and TRBJ2-7, the full variable domain is DTGVSQNPRHKITKRGQNVTFRCDPISEHNRLYWYRQTLGQGPEFLTYFQNEAQLEKSRLLSDRFSAERPKGSFSTLEIQRTEQGDSAMYLCASSLGLAGAHEQYFGPGTRLTVT.

J is TRBJ1-4 and V is TRBV28; the match to TRBD1 covers 8 bases. CDR3 size: 14 residues. Germline-derived CDR1 and CDR2 are MDHEN and SYDVKM. Trimming removed 6 bases from V and 8 bases from J; junction bases left unmatched: 8. The CDR3 loop reads CASRAQGAGEKLFF. CDR3 nucleotide sequence: TGTGCCAGCAGAGCGCAGGGGGCCGGAGAAAAACTGTTTTTT.

This rearrangement joins TRBV5-1 to TRBJ2-7; no firm D call. This CDR3 region has 14 residues. The V end was cut by 1 base, the J end by 6 bases, with 14 bases between. Per the germline V gene, CDR1 is SGHRS and CDR2 is YFSETQ. CDR3 residues: CASSLNQFRAEQYF. The CDR3 DNA reads as TGCGCCAGCAGCTTGAATCAATTCCGGGCCGAGCAGTACTTC.

This clone was observed a few times. The CDR3 nucleotides are TGTGCCAGCAGCGTAGTCTCTAGCGGGAGAGCCGGGGAGCTGTTTTTT. Protein: CASSVVSSGRAGELFF. This sequence joins TRBV9 and TRBJ2-2, with 10 bases lining up with TRBD2. Trimming cost V 0 bases and J 6 bases; bases outside gene matches: 5. The CDR3 sequence is 16 residues long. Germline V gene lookup returns CDR1 SGDLS and CDR2 YYNGEE.

The chain joins TRBV14 to TRBJ2-1; D perhaps matches TRBD2 (5 bases). The CDR3 is made up of 17 amino acids. Between the trimmed V and J ends, which lost 0 bases and 7 bases, there was a span of 19 bases. Germline V gene data show CDR1 as SGHDN and CDR2 as FVKESK. The CDR3 protein is CASSQEKGPLRVNEQFF. In nucleotides, the CDR3 is TGTGCCAGCAGCCAAGAAAAAGGGCCCCTGAGGGTGAATGAGCAGTTCTTC.

The gene calls are TRBV6-1 and TRBJ2-2; D call uncertain. CDR1 and CDR2 from the germline V gene are MNHNS and SASEGT. V was pared by 4 bases and J by 3 bases, with 15 bases between. This CDR3 spans 16 amino acids. The chain's CDR3 is CASSADQVLYTGELFF. For the CDR3, the DNA is TGTGCCAGCAGTGCCGATCAGGTTCTTTACACCGGGGAGCTGTTTTTT.

The chain recombines TRBV10-2 with TRBJ2-7; TRBD2 aligns across 10 bases. CDR1 is WSHSY and CDR2 is SAAADI in the germline V gene. This CDR3 comprises 19 residues. V lost 6 bases and J lost 3; bases outside the gene matches: 20. The CDR3 reads CASRPTLLLAGAARYEQYF. The CDR3 nucleotides read TGCGCCAGCAGGCCCACCCTACTTCTAGCGGGAGCGGCCCGCTACGAGCAGTACTTC.

The rearrangement uses TRBV30 and TRBJ2-2; D not certain. The CDR3 covers 11 residues. Germline assignment: CDR1 GTSNPN and CDR2 SVGIG (reference sequence). Trimming removed 2 bases at V and 10 bases at J, with 8 bases between. As DNA, the CDR3 is TGTGCCTGGAGTCTAAGGGAGGAGCTGTTTTTT. Translated: CAWSLREELFF.

V gene TRBV6-1 combines with J gene TRBJ2-7; no definite D call. The CDR3 loop spans 13 amino acids. The germline gives CDR1 MNHNS, CDR2 SASEGT. The V and J ends lost 2 bases and 2 bases respectively, with 7 bases between them. In DNA form, the CDR3 reads TGTGCCAGCAGTGAAATTGCCCCCTACGAGCAGTACTTC. It translates to CASSEIAPYEQYF.

CDR3 residues: CASSWRTGSQEQFF. CDR3 DNA: TGTGCCAGCAGTTGGCGAACAGGGTCTCAGGAGCAGTTCTTC. This chain connects TRBV28 to TRBJ2-1; tentatively, D is TRBD1 (6 bases). Germline V lookup: CDR1 MDHEN, CDR2 SYDVKM. The CDR3 consists of 14 residues. With 4 bases removed from V and 10 bases from J, the gap between germline ends came to 17 bases.

This clone has a single count. This chain joins TRBV6-5 and TRBJ1-2; D is uncertain. The V and J ends lost 10 bases and 1 base respectively, with 19 bases between them. This CDR3 is 15 amino acids long. Germline V CDR1 and CDR2: MNHEY, SVGAGI. DNA for the CDR3: TGTGCCATCAGGCAAGCGGCAGGCGATAACTATGGCTACACCTTC. Encoded protein: CAIRQAAGDNYGYTF.

J is TRBJ2-3 and V is TRBV7-4; D gene ambiguous. The germline V gene encodes CDR1 SGHVT and CDR2 SQSDAQ. CDR3 length: 17 residues. V dropped 1 base and J dropped 0 bases, with 14 bases sitting between them. CDR3 sequence reads: CASSLVGSCTSTDTQYF. CDR3 coding DNA: TGTGCCAGCAGCTTAGTGGGCAGCTGTACTAGCACAGATACGCAGTATTTT.

The genes are TRBV21-1 and TRBJ2-3; the table assigns TRBD1, which was not confirmed against the DNA. TRBV21-1 is a documented pseudogene. The CDR3 is made up of 16 amino acids. The CDR3 DNA sequence: TGTGCCAGCAGCAAAAAAAGGAGGACAGGGGAGGATACGCAGTATTTT. This encodes CASSKKRRTGEDTQYF.

This chain joins TRBV28 and TRBJ2-3, with a tentative D call TRBD2 (5 bases). V was pared by 2 bases and J by 5 bases, with 20 bases between. The CDR3 covers 17 residues. Germline V gene data show CDR1 as MDHEN and CDR2 as SYDVKM. CDR3 sequence (DNA): TGTGCCAGCAGTTTAACGGGAAGGCGGAGTCACAAAGATACGCAGTATTTT. Protein sequence: CASSLTGRRSHKDTQYF. Drawing the rest from reference TRBV28 and TRBJ2-3, the complete variable domain is DVKVTQSSRYLVKRTGEKVFLECVQDMDHENMFWYRQDPGLGLRLIYFSYDVKMKEKGDIPEGYSVSREKKERFSLILESASTNQTSMYLCASSLTGRRSHKDTQYFGPGTRLTVL.

This sequence joins TRBV5-6 and TRBJ2-3; 10 bases are shared with TRBD1. V gave up 3 bases and J gave up 3 bases; unmatched junction bases: 7. The germline V gene has CDR1 SGHDT and CDR2 YYEEEE. The CDR3 loop spans 16 amino acids. The CDR3 nucleotides are TGTGCCAGCAGCTCGGGACAGGGGCCGGTAACAGATACGCAGTATTTT. Translating it yields CASSSGQGPVTDTQYF. Complete variable domain (other parts from reference TRBV5-6 and TRBJ2-3): DAGVTQSPTHLIKTRGQQVTLRCSPKSGHDTVSWYQQALGQGPQFIFQYYEEEERQRGNFPDRFSGHQFPNYSSELNVNALLLGDSALYLCASSSGQGPVTDTQYFGPGTRLTVL.

This clone was detected only once. The chain uses TRBV10-3 and TRBJ1-3; D ambiguous. Trimming took 3 bases from V and 0 from J, leaving 6 bases between them. CDR1 and CDR2 (germline): ENHRY, SYGVKD. The CDR3 covers 14 residues. In nucleotides, the CDR3 is TGTGCCATCAGTGAACAGTTCTCTGGAAACACCATATATTTT. Encoded protein: CAISEQFSGNTIYF.

This sequence joins TRBV27 and TRBJ2-3, with TRBD1 as a possible D gene (7 bases). Germline lookup yields CDR1 MNHEY and CDR2 SMNVEV (reference sequence). V was shortened by 3 bases and J by 1 base, with 11 bases between the two germline ends. This CDR3 is 15 amino acids long. The CDR3 loop is CASSLEGAGTDTQYF. CDR3 bases: TGTGCCAGCAGTTTGGAGGGGGCCGGCACAGATACGCAGTATTTT.

This clone came up once. V gene TRBV6-1 combines with J gene TRBJ2-7; 8 nucleotides agree with TRBD1. This CDR3 has 14 amino acids. Germline CDR1 is MNHNS and CDR2 is SASEGT. With V trimmed by 8 bases and J by 0 bases, 6 bases remained unmatched. This chain's CDR3 is CASSGQGSSYEQYF. CDR3 DNA: TGTGCCAGCTCTGGACAGGGATCCTCCTACGAGCAGTACTTC.

The J gene is TRBJ1-4, the V gene TRBV5-1; 10 bases agree with TRBD1. The J segment lost 6 bases and the V segment lost 5 bases, leaving 7 bases of the junction unmatched. The CDR3 has 15 residues. Germline CDR1 and CDR2: SGHRS and YFSETQ. The CDR3 loop is CASRDRGSLDEKLFF. CDR3 bases: TGCGCCAGCAGGGACAGGGGGTCGTTGGATGAAAAACTGTTTTTT.